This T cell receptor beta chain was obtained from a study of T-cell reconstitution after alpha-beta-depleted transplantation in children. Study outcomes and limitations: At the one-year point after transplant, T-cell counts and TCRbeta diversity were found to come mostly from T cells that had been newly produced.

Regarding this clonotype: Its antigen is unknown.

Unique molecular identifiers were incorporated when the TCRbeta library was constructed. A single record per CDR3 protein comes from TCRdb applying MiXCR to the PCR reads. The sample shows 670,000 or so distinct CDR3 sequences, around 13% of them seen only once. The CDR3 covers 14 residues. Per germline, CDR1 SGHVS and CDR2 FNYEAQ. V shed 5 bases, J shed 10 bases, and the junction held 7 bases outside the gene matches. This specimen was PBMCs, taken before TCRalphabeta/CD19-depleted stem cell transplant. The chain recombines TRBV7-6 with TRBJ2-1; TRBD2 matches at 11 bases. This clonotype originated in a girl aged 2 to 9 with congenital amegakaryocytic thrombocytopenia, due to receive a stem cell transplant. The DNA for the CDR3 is TGTGCCAGCAGCATACTAGCGGGAGTTGAAGAGCAGTTCTTC. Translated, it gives CASSILAGVEEQFF. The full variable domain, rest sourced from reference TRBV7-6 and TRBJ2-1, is GAGVSQSPRYKVTKRGQDVALRCDPISGHVSLYWYRQALGQGPEFLTYFNYEAQQDKSGLPNDRFSAERPEGSISTLTIQRTEQRDSAMYRCASSILAGVEEQFFGPGTRLTVL.